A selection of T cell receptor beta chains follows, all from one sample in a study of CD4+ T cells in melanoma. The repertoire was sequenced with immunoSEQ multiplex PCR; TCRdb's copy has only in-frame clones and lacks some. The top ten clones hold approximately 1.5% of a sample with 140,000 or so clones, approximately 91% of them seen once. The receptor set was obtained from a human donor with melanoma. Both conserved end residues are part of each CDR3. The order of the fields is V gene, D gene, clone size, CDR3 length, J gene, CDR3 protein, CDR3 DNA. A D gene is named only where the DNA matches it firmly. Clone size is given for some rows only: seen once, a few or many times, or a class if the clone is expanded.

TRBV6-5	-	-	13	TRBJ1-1	CASSRTPRLRAFF	TGTGCCAGCAGCCGGACCCCCAGATTGCGAGCTTTCTTT
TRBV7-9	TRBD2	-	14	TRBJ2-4	CASSLASGDHIQYF	TGTGCCAGCAGCTTAGCTAGCGGGGACCACATTCAGTACTTC
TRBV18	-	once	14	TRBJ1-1	CASSRTQVNTEAFF	TGTGCCAGCTCACGAACCCAGGTGAACACTGAAGCTTTCTTT
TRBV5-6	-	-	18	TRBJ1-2	CASSPFGLASRESDGYTF	TGTGCCAGCAGCCCCTTTGGCTTGGCTAGCAGGGAGTCCGATGGCTACACCTTC
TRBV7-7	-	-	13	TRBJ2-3	CASSLGASDTQYF	TGTGCTAGCAGCTTAGGAGCCTCAGATACGCAGTATTTT
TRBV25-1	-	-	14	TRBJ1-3	CASSSWTVGNTIYF	TGTGCCAGCAGTAGCTGGACAGTTGGAAACACCATATATTTT
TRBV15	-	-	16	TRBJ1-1	CATSRGDRGPNTEAFF	TGTGCCACCAGCAGGGGCGACCGGGGTCCGAACACTGAAGCTTTCTTT
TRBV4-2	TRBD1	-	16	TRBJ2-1	CASSQDGTGVVGEQFF	TGTGCCAGCAGCCAAGATGGGACAGGGGTAGTGGGTGAGCAGTTCTTC
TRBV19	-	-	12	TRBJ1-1	CASVGGYTEAFF	TGTGCCAGCGTGGGAGGCTACACTGAAGCTTTCTTT
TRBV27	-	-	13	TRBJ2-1	CASSGFSYNEQFF	TGTGCCAGCAGCGGATTCTCCTACAATGAGCAGTTCTTC
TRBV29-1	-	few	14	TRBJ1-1	CSVEDLAGGTEAFF	TGCAGCGTTGAAGATCTAGCGGGGGGCACTGAAGCTTTCTTT
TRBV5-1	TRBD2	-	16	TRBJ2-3	CASSKGTSGNTDTQYF	TGCGCCAGCAGCAAAGGGACTAGCGGAAACACAGATACGCAGTATTTT
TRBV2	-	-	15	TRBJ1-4	CASRLEGHGNEKLFF	TGTGCCAGCAGACTAGAGGGTCACGGGAATGAAAAACTGTTTTTT